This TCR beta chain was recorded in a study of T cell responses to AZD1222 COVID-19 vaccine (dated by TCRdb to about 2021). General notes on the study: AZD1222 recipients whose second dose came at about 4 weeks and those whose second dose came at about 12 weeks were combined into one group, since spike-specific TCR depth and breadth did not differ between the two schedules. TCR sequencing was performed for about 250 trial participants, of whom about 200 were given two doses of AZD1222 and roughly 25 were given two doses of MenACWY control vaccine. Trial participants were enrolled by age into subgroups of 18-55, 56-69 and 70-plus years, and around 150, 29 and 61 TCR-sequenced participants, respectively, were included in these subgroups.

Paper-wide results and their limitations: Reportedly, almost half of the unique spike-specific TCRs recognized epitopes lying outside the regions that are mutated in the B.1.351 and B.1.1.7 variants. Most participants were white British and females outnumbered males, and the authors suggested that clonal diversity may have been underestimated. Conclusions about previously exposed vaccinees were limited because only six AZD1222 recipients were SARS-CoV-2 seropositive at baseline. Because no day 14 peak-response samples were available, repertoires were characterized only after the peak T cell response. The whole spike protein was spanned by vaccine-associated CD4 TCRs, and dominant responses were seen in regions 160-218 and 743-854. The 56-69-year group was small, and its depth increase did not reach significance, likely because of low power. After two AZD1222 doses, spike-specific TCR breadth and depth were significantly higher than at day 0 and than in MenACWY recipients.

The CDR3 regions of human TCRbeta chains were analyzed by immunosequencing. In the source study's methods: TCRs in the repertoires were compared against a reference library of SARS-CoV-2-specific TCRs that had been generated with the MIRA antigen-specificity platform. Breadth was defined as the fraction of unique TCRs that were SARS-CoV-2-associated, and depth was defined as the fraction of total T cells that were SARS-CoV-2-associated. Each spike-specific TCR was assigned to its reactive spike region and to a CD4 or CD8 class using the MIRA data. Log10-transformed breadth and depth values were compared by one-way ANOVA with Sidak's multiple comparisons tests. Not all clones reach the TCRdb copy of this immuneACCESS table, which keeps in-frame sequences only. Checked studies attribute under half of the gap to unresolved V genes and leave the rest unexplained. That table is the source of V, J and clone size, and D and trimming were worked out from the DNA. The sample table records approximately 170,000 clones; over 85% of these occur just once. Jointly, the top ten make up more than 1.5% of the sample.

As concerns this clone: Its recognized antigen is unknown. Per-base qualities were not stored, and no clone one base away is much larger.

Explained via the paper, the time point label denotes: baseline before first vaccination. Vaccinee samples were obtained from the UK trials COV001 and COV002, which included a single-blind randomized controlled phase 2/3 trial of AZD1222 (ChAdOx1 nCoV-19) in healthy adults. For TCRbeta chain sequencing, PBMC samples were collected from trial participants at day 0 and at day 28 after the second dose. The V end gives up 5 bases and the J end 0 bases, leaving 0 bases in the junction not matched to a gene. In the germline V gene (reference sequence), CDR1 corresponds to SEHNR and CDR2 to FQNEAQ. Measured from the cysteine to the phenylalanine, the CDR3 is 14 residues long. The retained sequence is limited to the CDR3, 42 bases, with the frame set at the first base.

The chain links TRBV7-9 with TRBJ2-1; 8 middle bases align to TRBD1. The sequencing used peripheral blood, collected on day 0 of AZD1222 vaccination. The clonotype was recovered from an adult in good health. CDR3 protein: CASSDRGSYNEQFF. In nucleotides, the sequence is TGTGCCAGCAGCGACAGGGGCTCCTACAATGAGCAGTTCTTC.